This TCR beta chain is from a study of human T cells and chemical hapten exposure. Study-level findings and limits: Donor immune responses may differ from healthy people's, since all donors had alopecia.

Library construction involved attaching unique molecular identifiers to individual cDNA molecules, which allowed quantitative, reproducible TCR counting. One entry per CDR3 protein, called by TCRdb with MiXCR from the RACE reads. The sample lists about 340,000 distinct CDR3 sequences, around 7% seen once, with approximately 8% in the top ten. In regard to this clonotype: Its antigen is currently unknown.

The CDR3 totals 15 residues. The germline V gene encodes CDR1 SGHTA and CDR2 FQGNSA. V lost 1 base and J lost 4, with 11 bases in between. Sample time point: patch test 1, 2 weeks after DPC sensitization. Stated treatment: therapeutic diphenylcyclopropenone sensitization with weekly scalp DPC. V gene TRBV7-2 combines with J gene TRBJ2-1; D uncertain. This TCR derives from a woman in her late teens or twenties with alopecia areata. Some clones in this sample may be carry-over from other donors' samples. Sequenced material: whole blood, taken in connection with sensitization to the hapten diphenylcyclopropenone (DPC). CDR3 nucleotide sequence: TGTGCCAGCAGCTTAGATCCCTCTAAATACAATGAGCAGTTCTTC. Translation gives CASSLDPSKYNEQFF.